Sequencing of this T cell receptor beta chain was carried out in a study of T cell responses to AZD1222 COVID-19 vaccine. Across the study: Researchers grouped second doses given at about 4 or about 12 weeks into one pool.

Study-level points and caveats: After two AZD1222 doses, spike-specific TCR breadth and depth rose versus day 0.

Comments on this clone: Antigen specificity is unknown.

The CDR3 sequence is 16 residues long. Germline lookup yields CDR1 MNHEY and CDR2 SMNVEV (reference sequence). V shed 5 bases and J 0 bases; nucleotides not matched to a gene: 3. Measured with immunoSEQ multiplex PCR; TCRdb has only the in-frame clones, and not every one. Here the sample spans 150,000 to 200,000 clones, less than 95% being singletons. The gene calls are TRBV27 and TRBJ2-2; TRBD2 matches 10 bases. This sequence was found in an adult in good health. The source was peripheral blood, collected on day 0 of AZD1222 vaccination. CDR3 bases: TGTGCCAGCAGTAGGACTAGCGGTTCGAACACCGGGGAGCTGTTTTTT. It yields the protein CASSRTSGSNTGELFF.